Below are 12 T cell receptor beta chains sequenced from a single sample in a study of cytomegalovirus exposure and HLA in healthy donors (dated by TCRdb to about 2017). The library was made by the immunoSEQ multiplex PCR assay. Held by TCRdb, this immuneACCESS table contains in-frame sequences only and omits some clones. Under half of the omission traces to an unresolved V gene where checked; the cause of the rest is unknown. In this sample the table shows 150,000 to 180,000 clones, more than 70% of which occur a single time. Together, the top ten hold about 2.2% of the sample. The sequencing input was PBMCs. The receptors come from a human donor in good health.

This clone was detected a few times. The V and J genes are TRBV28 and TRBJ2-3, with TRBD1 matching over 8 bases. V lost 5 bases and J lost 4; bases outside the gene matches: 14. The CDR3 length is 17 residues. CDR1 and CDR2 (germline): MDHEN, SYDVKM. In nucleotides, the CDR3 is TGTGCCAGCAGTCCAGGGGGCCTAGGTTTTGGGTCAGATACGCAGTATTTT. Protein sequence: CASSPGGLGFGSDTQYF.

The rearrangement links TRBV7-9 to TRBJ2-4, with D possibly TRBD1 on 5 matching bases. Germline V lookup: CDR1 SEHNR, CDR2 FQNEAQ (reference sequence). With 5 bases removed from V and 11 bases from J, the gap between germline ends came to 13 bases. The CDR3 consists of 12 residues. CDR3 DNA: TGTGCCAGCAGCCGCCAGGGTGACTTTCAGTACTTC. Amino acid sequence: CASSRQGDFQYF.

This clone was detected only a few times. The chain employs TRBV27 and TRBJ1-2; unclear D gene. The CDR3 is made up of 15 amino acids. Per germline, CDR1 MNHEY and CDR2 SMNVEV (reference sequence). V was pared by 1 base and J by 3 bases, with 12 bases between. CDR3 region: CASSLWYGQDYGYTF. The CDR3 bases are TGTGCCAGCAGTTTATGGTATGGGCAGGACTATGGCTACACCTTC.

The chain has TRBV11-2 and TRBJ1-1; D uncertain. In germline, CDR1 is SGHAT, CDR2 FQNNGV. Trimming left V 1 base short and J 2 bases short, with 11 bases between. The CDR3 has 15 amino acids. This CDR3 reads CASSLALGFNTEAFF. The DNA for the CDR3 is TGTGCCAGCAGCTTAGCCTTGGGCTTTAACACTGAAGCTTTCTTT.

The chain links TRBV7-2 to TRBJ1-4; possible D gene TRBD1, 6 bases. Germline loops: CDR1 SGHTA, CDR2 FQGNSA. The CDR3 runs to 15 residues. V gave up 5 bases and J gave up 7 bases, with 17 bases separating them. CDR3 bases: TGTGCCAGCAGCCCCAGGGCAGGGGCTGTTGAAAAACTGTTTTTT. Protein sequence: CASSPRAGAVEKLFF.

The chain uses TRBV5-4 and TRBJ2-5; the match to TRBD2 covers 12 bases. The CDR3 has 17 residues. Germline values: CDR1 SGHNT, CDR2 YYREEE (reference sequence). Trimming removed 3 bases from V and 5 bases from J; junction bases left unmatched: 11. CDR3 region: CASSSSGRALVSETQYF. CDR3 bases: TGTGCCAGCAGCTCTAGCGGGAGGGCCCTTGTGTCTGAGACCCAGTACTTC.

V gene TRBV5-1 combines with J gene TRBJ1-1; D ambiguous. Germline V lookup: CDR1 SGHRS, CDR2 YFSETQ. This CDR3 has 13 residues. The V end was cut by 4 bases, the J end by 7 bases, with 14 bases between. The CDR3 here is CASSNNPGFEAFF. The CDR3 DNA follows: TGCGCCAGCAGCAACAATCCGGGGTTTGAAGCTTTCTTT.

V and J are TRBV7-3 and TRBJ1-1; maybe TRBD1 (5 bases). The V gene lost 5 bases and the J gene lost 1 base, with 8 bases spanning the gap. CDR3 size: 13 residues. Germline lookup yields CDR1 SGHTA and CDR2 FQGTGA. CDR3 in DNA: TGTGCCAGCAGCCTCCAGGGGAACACTGAAGCTTTCTTT. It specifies CASSLQGNTEAFF. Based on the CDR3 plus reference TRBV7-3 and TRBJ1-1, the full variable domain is GAGVSQTPSNKVTEKGKYVELRCDPISGHTALYWYRQSLGQGPEFLIYFQGTGAADDSGLPNDRFFAVRPEGSVSTLKIQRTERGDSAVYLCASSLQGNTEAFFGQGTRLTVV.

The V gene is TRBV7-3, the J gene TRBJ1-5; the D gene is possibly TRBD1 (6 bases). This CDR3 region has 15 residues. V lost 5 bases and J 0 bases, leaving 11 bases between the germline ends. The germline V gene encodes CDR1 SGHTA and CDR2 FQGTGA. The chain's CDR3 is CASSPTGDSNQPQHF. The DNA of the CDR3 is TGTGCCAGCAGCCCGACAGGCGATAGCAATCAGCCCCAGCATTTT.

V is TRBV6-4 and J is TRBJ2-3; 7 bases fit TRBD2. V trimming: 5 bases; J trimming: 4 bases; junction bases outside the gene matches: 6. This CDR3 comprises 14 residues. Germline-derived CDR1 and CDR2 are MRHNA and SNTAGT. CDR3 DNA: TGTGCCAGCAGTATTGTAGCGGGTGCAGATACGCAGTATTTT. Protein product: CASSIVAGADTQYF.

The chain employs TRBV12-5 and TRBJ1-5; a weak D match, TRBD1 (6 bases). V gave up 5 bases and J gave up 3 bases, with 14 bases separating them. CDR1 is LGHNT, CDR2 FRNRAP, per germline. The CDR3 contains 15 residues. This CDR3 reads CASGLPGQNNQPQHF. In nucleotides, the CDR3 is TGTGCTAGTGGTCTACCGGGACAAAACAATCAGCCCCAGCATTTT. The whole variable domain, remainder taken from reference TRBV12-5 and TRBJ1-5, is DARVTQTPRHKVTEMGQEVTMRCQPILGHNTVFWYRQTMMQGLELLAYFRNRAPLDDSGMPKDRFSAEMPDATLATLKIQPSEPRDSAVYFCASGLPGQNNQPQHFGDGTRLSIL.

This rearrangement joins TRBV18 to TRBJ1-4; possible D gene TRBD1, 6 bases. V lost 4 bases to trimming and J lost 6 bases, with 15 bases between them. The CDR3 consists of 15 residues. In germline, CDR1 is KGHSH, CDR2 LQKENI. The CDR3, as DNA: TGTGCCAGCTCACGCTCGAGGGGGTTGGATGAAAAACTGTTTTTT. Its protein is CASSRSRGLDEKLFF.